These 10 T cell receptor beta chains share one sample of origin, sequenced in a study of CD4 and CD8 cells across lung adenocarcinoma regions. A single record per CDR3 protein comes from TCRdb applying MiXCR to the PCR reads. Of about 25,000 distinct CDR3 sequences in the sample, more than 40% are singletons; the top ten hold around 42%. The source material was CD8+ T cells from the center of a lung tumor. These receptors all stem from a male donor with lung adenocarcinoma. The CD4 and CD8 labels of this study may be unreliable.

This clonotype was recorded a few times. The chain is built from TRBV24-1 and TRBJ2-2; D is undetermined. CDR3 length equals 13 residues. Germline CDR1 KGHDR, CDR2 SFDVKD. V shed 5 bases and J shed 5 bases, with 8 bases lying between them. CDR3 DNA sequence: TGTGCCACCAGTGCCTTAACAACCGGGGAGCTGTTTTTT. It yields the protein CATSALTTGELFF.

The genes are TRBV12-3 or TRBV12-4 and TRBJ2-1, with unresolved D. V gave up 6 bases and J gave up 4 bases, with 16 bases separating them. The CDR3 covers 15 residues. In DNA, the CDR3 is TGTGCCAGCAGCCCCCCCTCCCTAAAATACAATGAGCAGTTCTTC. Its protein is CASSPPSLKYNEQFF.

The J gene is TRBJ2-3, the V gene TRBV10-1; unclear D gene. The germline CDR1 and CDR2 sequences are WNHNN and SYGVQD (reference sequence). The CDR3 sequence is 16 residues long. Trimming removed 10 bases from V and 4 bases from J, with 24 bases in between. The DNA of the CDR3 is TGCGCCACCCTTCTGCCCGACTGGCGGAACCCAGATACGCAGTATTTT. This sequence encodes CATLLPDWRNPDTQYF.

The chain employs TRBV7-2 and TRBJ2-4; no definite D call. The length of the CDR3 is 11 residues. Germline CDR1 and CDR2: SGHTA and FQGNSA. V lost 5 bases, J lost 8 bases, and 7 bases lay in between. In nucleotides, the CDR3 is TGTGCCAGCAGCCTATCGGACATTCAGTACTTC. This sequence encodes CASSLSDIQYF. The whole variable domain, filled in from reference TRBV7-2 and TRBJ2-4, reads GAGVSQSPSNKVTEKGKDVELRCDPISGHTALYWYRQSLGQGLEFLIYFQGNSAPDKSGLPSDRFSAERTGGSVSTLTIQRTQQEDSAVYLCASSLSDIQYFGAGTRLSVL.

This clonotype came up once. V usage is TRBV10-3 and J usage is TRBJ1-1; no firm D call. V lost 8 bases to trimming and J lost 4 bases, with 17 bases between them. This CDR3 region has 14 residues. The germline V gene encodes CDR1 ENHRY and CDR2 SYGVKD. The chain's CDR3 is CAISDGVSGTEAFF. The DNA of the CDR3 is TGTGCCATCTCTGACGGGGTTAGCGGCACTGAAGCTTTCTTT.

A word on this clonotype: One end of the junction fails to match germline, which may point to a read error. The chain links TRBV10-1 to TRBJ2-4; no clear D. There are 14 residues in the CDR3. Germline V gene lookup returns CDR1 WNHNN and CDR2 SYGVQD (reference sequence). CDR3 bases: TGCGGCGGCACGGAGCTGCGAGCCAAAAACATGCAGTACTTC. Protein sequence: CGGTELRAKNMQYF.

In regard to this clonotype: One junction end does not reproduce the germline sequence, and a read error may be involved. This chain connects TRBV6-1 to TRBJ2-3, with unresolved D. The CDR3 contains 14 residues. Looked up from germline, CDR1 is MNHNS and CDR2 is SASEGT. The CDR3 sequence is CASSDRKDPDTQYF. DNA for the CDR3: TGTGCCAGCAGTGACCGAAAGGACCCAGATACCCAGTATTTT.

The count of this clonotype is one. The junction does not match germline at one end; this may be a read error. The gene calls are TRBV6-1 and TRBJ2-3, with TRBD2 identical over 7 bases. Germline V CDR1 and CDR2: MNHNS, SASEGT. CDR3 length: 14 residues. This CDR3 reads CAGSGAGDPETQYF. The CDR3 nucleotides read TGTGCGGGCAGCGGGGCGGGAGACCCAGAGACGCAGTATTTC.

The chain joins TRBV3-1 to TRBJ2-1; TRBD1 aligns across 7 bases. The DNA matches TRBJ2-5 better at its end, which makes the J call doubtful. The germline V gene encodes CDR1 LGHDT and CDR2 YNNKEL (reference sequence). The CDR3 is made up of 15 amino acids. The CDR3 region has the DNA TGTGCCAGCAGCCAAGAAGGCGCAGGGGGAGAGACCCAGTACTTC. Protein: CASSQEGAGGETQYF.

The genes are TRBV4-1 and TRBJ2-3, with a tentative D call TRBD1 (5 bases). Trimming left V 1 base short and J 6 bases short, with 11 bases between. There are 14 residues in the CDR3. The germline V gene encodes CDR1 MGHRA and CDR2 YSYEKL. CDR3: CASSQVGARDTQYF. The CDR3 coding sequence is TGCGCCAGCAGCCAAGTTGGGGCCCGGGATACGCAGTATTTT.